The 7 T cell receptor beta chains below all came from one sample that was sequenced in a study of cytomegalovirus exposure and HLA in healthy donors. The protocol was immunoSEQ multiplex PCR, while the TCRdb copy is restricted to in-frame clones and leaves out a portion. Of about 270,000 clones in the sample, about 86% are singletons; the top ten hold 0.95% to 1.1%. The material sequenced was PBMCs. The receptors were sampled from a woman younger than 30 in good health and CMV-seronegative.

This clone has only one observation. The chain couples TRBV28 to TRBJ2-7; D possibly corresponds to TRBD1 (6 bases). The CDR3 covers 12 residues. The germline V gene encodes CDR1 MDHEN and CDR2 SYDVKM. V lost 8 bases to trimming and J lost 1 base, with 9 bases between them. The CDR3 protein is CASGGGSYEQYF. As DNA, the CDR3 is TGTGCCAGCGGGGGCGGATCCTACGAGCAGTACTTC.

This chain connects TRBV10-1 to TRBJ2-7; 14 bases map to TRBD2. V was clipped by 3 bases and J by 6 bases; unmatched bases: 4. There are 15 residues in the CDR3. Germline CDR1 and CDR2: WNHNN and SYGVQD (reference sequence). This chain's CDR3 is CASSEGTSGRLEQYF. The CDR3 coding sequence is TGCGCCAGCAGTGAAGGGACTAGCGGGAGACTCGAGCAGTACTTC.

The chain joins TRBV30 to TRBJ1-4, with TRBD1 identical over 7 bases. Germline V gives CDR1 GTSNPN, CDR2 SVGIG (reference sequence). This CDR3 is built from 13 residues. J gave up 7 bases and V 6 bases, and 8 bases lay outside the gene matches. CDR3 nucleotides: TGTGCCTGCCCCGGGACAGCTGGTGAAAAACTGTTTTTT. It encodes CACPGTAGEKLFF.

To note about this clone: Additional DNA sequences in this sample encode the identical CDR3. The V call is TRBV7-9, the J call TRBJ1-2; maybe TRBD1 (5 bases). In germline, CDR1 is SEHNR, CDR2 FQNEAQ (reference sequence). Trimming pared 5 bases from V and 2 bases from J, leaving 9 bases between. The CDR3 length is 13 residues. DNA for the CDR3: TGTGCCAGCAGCCCAGGGTCCAACTATGGCTACACCTTC. It yields the protein CASSPGSNYGYTF.

The chain employs TRBV6-5 and TRBJ2-7, with a weak D call TRBD2 (6 bases). The germline V gene encodes CDR1 MNHEY and CDR2 SVGAGI. The CDR3 length is 13 residues. V was shortened by 2 bases and J by 7 bases, with 12 bases between the two germline ends. CDR3 sequence reads: CASSYVGAGEQYF. The CDR3 DNA is TGTGCCAGCAGTTACGTCGGCGCGGGAGAGCAGTACTTC.

The table lists this clone with a few counts. The rearrangement links TRBV4-1 to TRBJ1-5; the D gene is possibly TRBD1 (5 bases). The CDR3 runs 15 residues. From germline, CDR1 is MGHRA and CDR2 YSYEKL. V lost 1 base, J lost 7 bases, and 14 bases lay in between. The CDR3 reads CASSQGGQGGQPQHF. The CDR3 nucleotides are TGCGCCAGCAGCCAAGGAGGCCAGGGAGGCCAGCCCCAGCATTTT.

The chain has TRBV6-5 and TRBJ2-5, with TRBD1 matching over 7 bases. The CDR3 consists of 13 residues. Germline trimming cut 6 bases from V and 2 bases from J; bases unmatched to any gene: 3. The germline V gene encodes CDR1 MNHEY and CDR2 SVGAGI. This chain's CDR3 is CASRPGGQETQYF. The CDR3 coding sequence is TGTGCCAGCAGACCAGGGGGTCAAGAGACCCAGTACTTC.